What follows are 18 T cell receptor beta chains derived from one specimen sequenced in a study of T cell repertoires in cytomegalovirus infection (dated by TCRdb to between 2018 and 2021). Reads for this sample came from an Illumina HiSeq 1500. TCRdb passed the public sequencing reads through fastp at Q25 and MiXCR, retaining productive beta sequences. Duplicate CDR3 protein sequences are folded into a single record with the most common DNA and genes. This sample holds hundreds of thousands of distinct CDR3 sequences; around 18% were observed only once. Of the sample, less than 9.5% falls within the top ten clones. Source material: PBMCs. These receptors all stem from a human donor in good health (CMV status not recorded). Some clones in this sample may be carry-over from other donors' samples.

The gene calls are TRBV7-9 and TRBJ1-6; D might be TRBD1 (6 bases). The CDR3 contains 14 residues. V was pared by 5 bases and J by 3 bases, with 8 bases between. Germline CDR1 reads SEHNR; CDR2 reads FQNEAQ (reference sequence). The CDR3 DNA sequence: TGTGCCAGCAGCACAGGGCACTATAATTCACCCCTCCACTTT. Translated, it gives CASSTGHYNSPLHF.

The DNA of the CDR3 is TGTGCCAGTAGTGAGGACGGAACCTACGAGCAGTACTTC. Its protein product is CASSEDGTYEQYF. V gene TRBV19 combines with J gene TRBJ2-7; no definite D call. Deletions cut 5 bases from V and 2 bases from J, with 10 bases between. The length of the CDR3 is 13 residues. Germline V gene sequence: CDR1 LNHDA, CDR2 SQIVND (reference sequence).

This clonotype was counted ten times or more. The chain combines TRBV7-2 with TRBJ2-1, with no clear D. The CDR3 consists of 15 residues. Trimming left V 4 bases short and J 0 bases short, with 10 bases between. CDR1 SGHTA and CDR2 FQGNSA come from the germline V gene. The CDR3 DNA reads TGTGCCAGCAGCTCTGACGTAAGCTCCTACAATGAGCAGTTCTTC. Amino acid sequence: CASSSDVSSYNEQFF.

In this sample, this clonotype turned up many times. V gene TRBV7-6 combines with J gene TRBJ2-7; D not resolved. Germline V gene lookup returns CDR1 SGHVS and CDR2 FNYEAQ. The CDR3 sequence is 12 residues long. V lost 5 bases and J 4 bases, leaving 9 bases between the germline ends. The CDR3, as DNA: TGTGCCAGCAGCGGACCCCTTTACGAGCAGTACTTC. Protein sequence: CASSGPLYEQYF.

This clonotype has a count of ten or more. V and J are TRBV7-2 and TRBJ2-3; D not certain. CDR1 and CDR2 (germline): SGHTA, FQGNSA. CDR3 size: 13 residues. Trimming pared 4 bases from V and 4 bases from J, leaving 9 bases between. CDR3 protein: CASSSRVPDTQYF. CDR3 nucleotides: TGTGCCAGCAGCTCCCGAGTCCCAGATACGCAGTATTTT.

This clonotype was recorded at least ten times. The J gene is TRBJ2-1, the V gene TRBV7-9; D might be TRBD1 or TRBD2, each matching 5 bases. This CDR3 has 12 residues. CDR1 is SEHNR and CDR2 is FQNEAQ in the germline V gene (reference sequence). V gave up 7 bases and J gave up 6 bases, with 10 bases separating them. DNA for the CDR3: TGTGCCAGCACCGGGACCAGCAATGAGCAGTTCTTC. It yields the protein CASTGTSNEQFF.

This clonotype occurred many times. The rearrangement joins TRBV11-2 to TRBJ2-2; D is uncertain. Germline V CDR1 and CDR2: SGHAT, FQNNGV. Trimming stripped 5 bases from V and 3 bases from J, with 13 bases between. This CDR3 comprises 15 residues. CDR3 sequence reads: CASSPEGWYTGELFF. The DNA of the CDR3 is TGTGCCAGCAGCCCGGAAGGGTGGTACACCGGGGAGCTGTTTTTT.

This clonotype was found many times. This sequence joins TRBV7-2 and TRBJ2-3, with 9 bases that match TRBD2. This CDR3 has 15 amino acids. V shed 1 base and J 4 bases; nucleotides not matched to a gene: 3. The germline V gene encodes CDR1 SGHTA and CDR2 FQGNSA. The CDR3 nucleotides read TGTGCCAGCAGCTTAGGACTAGCGGACCCAGATACGCAGTATTTT. It yields the protein CASSLGLADPDTQYF.

This clonotype appeared a few times. Written as DNA, the CDR3 is TGTGCCAGCAGCCAAGAGACCCCAGAGACCCAGTACTTC. Amino acid sequence: CASSQETPETQYF. The gene calls are TRBV5-6 and TRBJ2-5; D not resolved. The CDR3 runs to 13 residues. Germline V gene data show CDR1 as SGHDT and CDR2 as YYEEEE. V lost 4 bases and J lost 4, with 11 bases in between.

This clonotype was recorded at least ten times. V is TRBV7-9 and J is TRBJ2-1, with 11 bases lining up with TRBD2. Germline V gene data show CDR1 as SEHNR and CDR2 as FQNEAQ (reference sequence). The CDR3 runs to 14 residues. V was clipped by 4 bases and J by 10 bases; unmatched bases: 6. CDR3 amino acids: CASSSLAGEREQFF. The CDR3 DNA sequence: TGTGCCAGCAGCTCACTAGCGGGAGAGCGGGAGCAGTTCTTC.

The CDR3 here is CSAVYFRLTEAFF. The CDR3 region has the DNA TGCAGTGCAGTATACTTTCGGTTAACTGAAGCTTTCTTT. The V gene is TRBV20-1, the J gene TRBJ1-1; D uncertain. V was cut by 6 bases and J by 5 bases, with 16 bases left in between. The CDR3 is made up of 13 amino acids. The germline CDR1 and CDR2 sequences are DFQATT and SNEGSKA (reference sequence).

The gene calls are TRBV12-3 or TRBV12-4 and TRBJ2-1; no reliable D call. V lost 3 bases and J 7 bases, leaving 10 bases between the germline ends. This CDR3 is 13 amino acids long. In nucleotides, the CDR3 is TGTGCCAGCAGTTTGTCAGACGGGAATGAGCAGTTCTTC. Protein product: CASSLSDGNEQFF.

Points on this clonotype: This may be a read error: a much more frequent sequence differs by one nucleotide. The J gene is TRBJ1-2, the V gene TRBV25-1, with TRBD1 matching 7 bases. The CDR3 contains 13 residues. CDR1 and CDR2 (germline): MGHDK, SYGVNS. V shed 8 bases, J shed 1 base, and the junction held 4 bases outside the gene matches. In DNA form, the CDR3 reads TGTGCCAGCCGGGACAGCCTTAACTATGGCTACACCTTC. As protein: CASRDSLNYGYTF.

This clonotype was seen a few times. J is TRBJ1-1 and V is TRBV20-1; 7 positions match TRBD1. The CDR3 totals 14 residues. The ends lost 1 base at V and 3 bases at J; junction bases unmatched: 5. Germline values: CDR1 DFQATT, CDR2 SNEGSKA (reference sequence). CDR3 amino acids: CSARGVRGDTEAFF. The CDR3, as DNA: TGCAGTGCTAGAGGAGTCAGGGGGGACACTGAAGCTTTCTTT.

CDR3: CAIRTPTGDTQYF. The CDR3, as DNA: TGTGCCATCAGAACACCAACAGGGGATACGCAGTATTTT. This chain links TRBV10-3 with TRBJ2-3; TRBD1 is a possible D gene (6 bases). The CDR3 consists of 13 residues. CDR1 is ENHRY, CDR2 SYGVKD, per germline. The V end lost 6 bases, the J end lost 6 bases, and 13 bases lay between the germline ends.

The chain carries TRBV12-3 or TRBV12-4 and TRBJ2-3; tentative D call: TRBD1 (6 bases). The ends were cut back, 6 bases at V and 4 bases at J, with 14 bases in the middle. CDR3 size: 14 residues. The CDR3 DNA reads as TGTGCCAGCAGCAACCGACAGGTGGCAGATACGCAGTATTTT. Translated: CASSNRQVADTQYF.

This clonotype was found many times. V usage is TRBV7-9 and J usage is TRBJ2-3; tentatively, D is TRBD1 (6 bases). The CDR3 runs 19 residues. Per the germline V gene, CDR1 is SEHNR and CDR2 is FQNEAQ (reference sequence). Trimming removed 0 bases at V and 4 bases at J, with 23 bases between. The CDR3 loop is CASSLAQLTGHLRADTQYF. The DNA of the CDR3 is TGTGCCAGCAGCTTAGCGCAGTTGACAGGACACCTTCGGGCAGATACGCAGTATTTT.

This clonotype was found many times. The DNA of the CDR3 is TGTGCCAGCAGCTTAGGATCGGCGGAAGAGACCCAGTACTTC. This codes for CASSLGSAEETQYF. V usage is TRBV7-2 and J usage is TRBJ2-5; D gene ambiguous. V was cut by 1 base and J by 3 bases, with 9 bases left in between. In germline, CDR1 is SGHTA, CDR2 FQGNSA. The CDR3 loop spans 14 amino acids.